This T cell receptor beta chain is from a study of molecular identifiers for immune sequencing clone quantification. Overall study context: Naive CD8 cell RNA, from approximately 20,000 or 100,000 cells, was split five ways in replicates, with four sequenced. General observations from the study: Amid approximately 1 million naive cells, spiked Jurkat TCR RNA from one cell was reportedly still detectable. Highly expanded clone sizes could end up underestimated if a barcode were shared by identical TCR molecules.

A single record per CDR3 protein comes from TCRdb applying MiXCR to the PCR reads. The sample includes 40,000 to 45,000 distinct CDR3 sequences, about 19% of them seen just once. This clonotype was seen many times. Its specificity is not known. The CDR3 contains 18 residues. Germline assignment: CDR1 LGHNT and CDR2 FRNRAP. V was pared by 1 base and J by 2 bases, with 18 bases between. This sequence joins TRBV12-5 and TRBJ1-5, with a weak D call TRBD1 (5 bases). The receptor was derived from a human donor in good health. Some libraries in this study had Jurkat cell RNA spiked in. Sequencing used naive CD8+ T cells from blood, with Jurkat cell RNA spiked in. Subset described: FACS-sorted CD8+CD4-CCR7+CD45RA+ naive T cells. The CDR3 region has the DNA TGTGCTAGTGGTTTGGATCCGTGGGTCGGGGGTCGCAATCAGCCCCAGCATTTT. Amino acids: CASGLDPWVGGRNQPQHF.